This TCR beta chain originates from a study of control samples from healthy donors and cancer patients. This table comes from immunoSEQ multiplex PCR, and its TCRdb copy is limited to in-frame clones, with some not included. This table has some 100,000 clones, about 88% appearing once. Germline trimming cut 0 bases from V and 5 bases from J; bases unmatched to any gene: 7. The CDR3 contains 16 residues. Germline CDR1 reads MGHRA; CDR2 reads YSYEKL. The gene calls are TRBV4-1 and TRBJ1-2, with 9 bases identical to TRBD1. The sequenced sample consisted of blood. The sequence was obtained from a woman aged 45-65 years in good health. The CDR3 here is CASSQDLGQGFYGYTF. As DNA, the CDR3 is TGCGCCAGCAGCCAAGATCTCGGACAGGGGTTTTATGGCTACACCTTC.